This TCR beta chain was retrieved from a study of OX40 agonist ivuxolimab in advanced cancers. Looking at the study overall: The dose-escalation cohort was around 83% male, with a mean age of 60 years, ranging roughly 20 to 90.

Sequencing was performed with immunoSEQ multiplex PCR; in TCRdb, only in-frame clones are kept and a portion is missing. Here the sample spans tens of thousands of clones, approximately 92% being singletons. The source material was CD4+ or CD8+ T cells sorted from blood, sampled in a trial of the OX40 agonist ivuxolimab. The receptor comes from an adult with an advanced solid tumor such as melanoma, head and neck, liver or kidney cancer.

This CDR3 reads CASSVYGIGTDTQYF. The CDR3 DNA is TGTGCCAGCAGCGTTTACGGGATCGGCACAGATACGCAGTATTTT. The chain joins TRBV9 to TRBJ2-3; D may be TRBD2 (5 bases). The CDR3 totals 15 residues. V was trimmed by 2 bases and J by 1 base, leaving 11 bases between them. CDR1 is SGDLS and CDR2 is YYNGEE in the germline V gene.